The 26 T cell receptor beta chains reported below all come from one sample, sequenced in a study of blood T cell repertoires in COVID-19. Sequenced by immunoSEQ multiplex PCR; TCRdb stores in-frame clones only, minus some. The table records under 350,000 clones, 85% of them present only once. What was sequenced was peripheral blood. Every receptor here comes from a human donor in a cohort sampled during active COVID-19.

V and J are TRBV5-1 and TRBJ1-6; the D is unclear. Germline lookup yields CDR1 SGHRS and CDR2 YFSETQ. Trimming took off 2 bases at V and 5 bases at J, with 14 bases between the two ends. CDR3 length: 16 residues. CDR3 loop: CASSLNEGRNNSPLHF. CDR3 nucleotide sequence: TGCGCCAGCAGCTTAAATGAAGGGAGGAATAATTCACCCCTCCACTTT.

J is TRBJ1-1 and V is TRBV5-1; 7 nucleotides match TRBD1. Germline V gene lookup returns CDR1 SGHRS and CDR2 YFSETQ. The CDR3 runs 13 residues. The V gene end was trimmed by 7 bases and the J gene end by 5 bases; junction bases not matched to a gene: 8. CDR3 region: CASAETGLTEAFF. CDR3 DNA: TGCGCCAGCGCCGAGACAGGGCTAACTGAAGCTTTCTTT.

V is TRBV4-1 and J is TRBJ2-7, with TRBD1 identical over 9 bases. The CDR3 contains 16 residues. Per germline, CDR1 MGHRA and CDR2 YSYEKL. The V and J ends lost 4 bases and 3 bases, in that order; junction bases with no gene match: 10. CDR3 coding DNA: TGCGCCAGCAGCCTCATGGGACAGGGTCTTCACTACGAGCAGTACTTC. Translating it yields CASSLMGQGLHYEQYF.

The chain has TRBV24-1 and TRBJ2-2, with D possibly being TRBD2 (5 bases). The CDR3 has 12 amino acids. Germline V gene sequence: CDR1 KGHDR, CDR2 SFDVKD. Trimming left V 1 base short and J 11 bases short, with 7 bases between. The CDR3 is CATSDFSSELFF. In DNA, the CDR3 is TGTGCCACCAGTGATTTCTCTAGCGAGCTGTTTTTT.

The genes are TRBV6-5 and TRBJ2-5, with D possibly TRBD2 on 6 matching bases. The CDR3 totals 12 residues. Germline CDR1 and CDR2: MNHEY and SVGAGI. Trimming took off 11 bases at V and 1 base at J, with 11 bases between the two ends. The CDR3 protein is CAVTTSQETQYF. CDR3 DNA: TGTGCCGTAACGACTAGCCAAGAGACCCAGTACTTC.

The CDR3 spells CSVGTYGNTIYF. DNA of the CDR3: TGCAGCGTGGGGACATATGGAAACACCATATATTTT. The chain joins TRBV29-1 to TRBJ1-3, with TRBD1 as a possible D gene (6 bases). V was trimmed by 6 bases and J by 3 bases, leaving 9 bases between them. The CDR3 runs 12 residues. Germline-derived CDR1 and CDR2 are SQVTM and ANQGSEA.

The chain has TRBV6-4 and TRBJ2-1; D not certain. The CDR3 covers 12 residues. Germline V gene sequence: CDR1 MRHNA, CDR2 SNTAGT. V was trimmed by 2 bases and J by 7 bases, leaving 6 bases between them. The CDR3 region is CASSDGLNEQFF. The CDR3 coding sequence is TGTGCCAGCAGTGACGGGCTAAATGAGCAGTTCTTC.

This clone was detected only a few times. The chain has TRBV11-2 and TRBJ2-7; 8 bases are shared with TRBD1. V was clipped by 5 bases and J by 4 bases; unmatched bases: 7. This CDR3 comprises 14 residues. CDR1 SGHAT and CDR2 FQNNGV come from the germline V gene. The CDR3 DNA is TGTGCCAGCAGCCCAAACACAGGGGGTTACGAGCAGTACTTC. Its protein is CASSPNTGGYEQYF.

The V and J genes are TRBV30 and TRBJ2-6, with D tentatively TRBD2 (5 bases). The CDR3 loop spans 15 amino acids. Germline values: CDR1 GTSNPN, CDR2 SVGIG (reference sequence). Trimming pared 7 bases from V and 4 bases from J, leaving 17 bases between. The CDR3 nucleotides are TGTGCCTTACGGCGGATCACGGGAGGGGCCAACGTCCTGACTTTC. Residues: CALRRITGGANVLTF.

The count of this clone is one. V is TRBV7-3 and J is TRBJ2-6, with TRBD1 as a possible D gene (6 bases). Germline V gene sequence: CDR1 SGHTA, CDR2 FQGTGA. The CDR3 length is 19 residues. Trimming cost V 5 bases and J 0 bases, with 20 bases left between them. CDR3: CASSLHPGHIISGANVLTF. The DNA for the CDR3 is TGTGCCAGCAGCCTTCATCCGGGACATATTATCTCTGGGGCCAACGTCCTGACTTTC. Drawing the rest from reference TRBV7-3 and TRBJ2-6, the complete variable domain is GAGVSQTPSNKVTEKGKYVELRCDPISGHTALYWYRQSLGQGPEFLIYFQGTGAADDSGLPNDRFFAVRPEGSVSTLKIQRTERGDSAVYLCASSLHPGHIISGANVLTFGAGSRLTVL.

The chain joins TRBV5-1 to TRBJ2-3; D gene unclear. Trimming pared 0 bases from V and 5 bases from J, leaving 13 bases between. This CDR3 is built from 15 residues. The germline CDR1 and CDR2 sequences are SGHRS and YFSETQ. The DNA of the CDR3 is TGCGCCAGCAGCTTGGCCGCCAGTTTTGGAGATACGCAGTATTTT. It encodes CASSLAASFGDTQYF.

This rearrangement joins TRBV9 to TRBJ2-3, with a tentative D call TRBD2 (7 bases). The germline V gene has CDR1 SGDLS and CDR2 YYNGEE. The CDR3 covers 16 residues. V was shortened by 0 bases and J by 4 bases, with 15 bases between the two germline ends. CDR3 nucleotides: TGTGCCAGCAGCGTAGTAGGGGGGGTTAGCGCAGATACGCAGTATTTT. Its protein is CASSVVGGVSADTQYF.

The CDR3 DNA reads as TGTGCCAGCAGCTCCCGGACAGGCACAGATACGCAGTATTTT. Translation: CASSSRTGTDTQYF. The chain is built from TRBV7-9 and TRBJ2-3; perhaps TRBD1 as D (6 bases). The germline CDR1 and CDR2 sequences are SEHNR and FQNEAQ (reference sequence). The CDR3 is 14 amino acids. The ends were cut back, 4 bases at V and 1 base at J, with 9 bases in the middle.

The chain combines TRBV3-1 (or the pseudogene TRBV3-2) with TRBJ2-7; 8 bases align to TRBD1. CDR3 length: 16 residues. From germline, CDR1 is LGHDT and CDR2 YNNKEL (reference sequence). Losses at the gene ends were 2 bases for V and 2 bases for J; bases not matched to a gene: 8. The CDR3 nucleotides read TGTGCCAGCAGCCAACCTTACAGGGGGATAACCTACGAGCAGTACTTC. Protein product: CASSQPYRGITYEQYF.

The CDR3 bases are TGTGCCAGCAGCCAACGGGACAGGGCCAACACTGAAGCTTTCTTT. Translated: CASSQRDRANTEAFF. The rearrangement links TRBV7-9 to TRBJ1-1; 9 positions agree with TRBD1. This CDR3 has 15 residues. The germline gives CDR1 SEHNR, CDR2 FQNEAQ (reference sequence). V lost 5 bases, J lost 2 bases, and 6 bases stayed unmatched.

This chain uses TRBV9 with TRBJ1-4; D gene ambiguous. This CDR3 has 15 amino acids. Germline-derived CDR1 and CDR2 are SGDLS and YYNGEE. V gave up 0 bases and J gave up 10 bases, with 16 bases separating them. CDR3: CASSVGVGGRGKLFF. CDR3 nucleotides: TGTGCCAGCAGCGTAGGGGTTGGAGGCCGGGGAAAACTGTTTTTT.

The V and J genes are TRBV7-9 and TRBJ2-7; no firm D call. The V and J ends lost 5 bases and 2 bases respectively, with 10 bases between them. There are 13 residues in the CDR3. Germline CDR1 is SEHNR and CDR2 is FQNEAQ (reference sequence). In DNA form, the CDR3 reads TGTGCCAGCAGCCTAAGCACGGCCTACGAGCAGTACTTC. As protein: CASSLSTAYEQYF.

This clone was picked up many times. The CDR3: CAWSGKSNYGYTF. In nucleotides, the CDR3 is TGTGCCTGGAGCGGGAAATCCAACTATGGCTACACCTTC. The chain uses TRBV30 and TRBJ1-2, with D uncertain. The CDR3 has 13 amino acids. V lost 3 bases, J lost 2 bases, and 10 bases lay in between. Looked up from germline, CDR1 is GTSNPN and CDR2 is SVGIG (reference sequence).

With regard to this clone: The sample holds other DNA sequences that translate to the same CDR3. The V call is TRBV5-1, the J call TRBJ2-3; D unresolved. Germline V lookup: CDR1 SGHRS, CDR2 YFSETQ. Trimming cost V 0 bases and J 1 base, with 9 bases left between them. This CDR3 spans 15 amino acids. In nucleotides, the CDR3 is TGCGCCAGCAGCTTGGATAGTGGAGGCACAGATACGCAGTATTTT. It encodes CASSLDSGGTDTQYF.

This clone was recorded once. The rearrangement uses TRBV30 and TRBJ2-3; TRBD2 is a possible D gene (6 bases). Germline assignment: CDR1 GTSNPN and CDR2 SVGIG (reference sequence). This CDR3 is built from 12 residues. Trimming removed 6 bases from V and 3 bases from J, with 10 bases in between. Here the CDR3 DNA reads TGTGCCTGTACTCGGGGGACAGATACGCAGTATTTT. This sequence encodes CACTRGTDTQYF.

CDR3 sequence (DNA): TGTGCCAGCAGTTCCCAGGGATTTAGCACTGAAGCTTTCTTT. This encodes CASSSQGFSTEAFF. This sequence joins TRBV27 and TRBJ1-1, with a tentative D call TRBD1 (5 bases). V lost 4 bases and J lost 4, with 13 bases in between. Germline V lookup: CDR1 MNHEY, CDR2 SMNVEV (reference sequence). The CDR3 runs 14 residues.

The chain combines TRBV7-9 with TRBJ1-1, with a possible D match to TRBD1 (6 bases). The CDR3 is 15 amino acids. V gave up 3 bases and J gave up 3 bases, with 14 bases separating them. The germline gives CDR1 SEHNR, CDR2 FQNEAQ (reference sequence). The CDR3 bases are TGTGCCAGCAGCTTGGTTACAGGGAAATACACTGAAGCTTTCTTT. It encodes CASSLVTGKYTEAFF.

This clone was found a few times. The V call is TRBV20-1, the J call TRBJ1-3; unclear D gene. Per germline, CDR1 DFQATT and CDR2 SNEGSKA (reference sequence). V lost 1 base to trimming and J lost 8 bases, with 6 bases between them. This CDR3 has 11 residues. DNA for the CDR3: TGCAGTGCTAGAGTAGTGGACACCATATATTTT. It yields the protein CSARVVDTIYF.

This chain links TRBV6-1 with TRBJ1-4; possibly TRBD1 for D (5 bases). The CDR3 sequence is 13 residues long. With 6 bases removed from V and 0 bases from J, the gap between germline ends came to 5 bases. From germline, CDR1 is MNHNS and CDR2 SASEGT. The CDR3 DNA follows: TGTGCCAGCAGGGACACAACTAATGAAAAACTGTTTTTT. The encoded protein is CASRDTTNEKLFF.

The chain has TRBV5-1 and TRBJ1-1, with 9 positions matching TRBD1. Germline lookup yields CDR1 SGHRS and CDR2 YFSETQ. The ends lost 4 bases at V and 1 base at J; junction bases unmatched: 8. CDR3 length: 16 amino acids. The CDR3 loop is CASSPDRGFGNTEAFF. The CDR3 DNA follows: TGCGCCAGCAGCCCCGACAGGGGGTTCGGGAACACTGAAGCTTTCTTT.

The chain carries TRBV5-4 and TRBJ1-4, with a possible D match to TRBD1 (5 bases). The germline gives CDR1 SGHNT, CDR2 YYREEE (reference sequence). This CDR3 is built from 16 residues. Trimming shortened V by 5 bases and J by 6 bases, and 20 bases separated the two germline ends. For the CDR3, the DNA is TGTGCCAGCAGGCCCGGCACACCCGGGGGTGATGAAAAACTGTTTTTT. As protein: CASRPGTPGGDEKLFF. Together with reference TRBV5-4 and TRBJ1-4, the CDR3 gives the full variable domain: ETGVTQSPTHLIKTRGQQVTLRCSSQSGHNTVSWYQQALGQGPQFIFQYYREEENGRGNFPPRFSGLQFPNYSSELNVNALELDDSALYLCASRPGTPGGDEKLFFGSGTQLSVL.